The 13 T cell receptor beta chains listed next were all sequenced from one sample in a study of blood T cell repertoires in COVID-19. Using immunoSEQ multiplex PCR, the repertoire was profiled, and TCRdb retains in-frame clones only, with some absent. The table lists a few hundred thousand clones, around four fifths of them singletons. The sequenced material came from peripheral blood. All receptors come from a woman aged 50 to 65 with acute or convalescent COVID-19.

The rearrangement uses TRBV9 and TRBJ1-6, with TRBD1 identical over 11 bases. The J segment lost 10 bases and the V segment lost 5 bases, leaving 5 bases of the junction unmatched. Germline CDR1 reads SGDLS; CDR2 reads YYNGEE. This CDR3 is built from 14 residues. CDR3 residues: CASSSGTGGSPLHF. The CDR3 bases are TGTGCCAGCAGTTCCGGGACAGGGGGATCACCCCTCCACTTT.

This clone was recorded many times. The chain combines TRBV7-2 with TRBJ1-3; 10 bases map to TRBD1. Trimming at V came to 3 bases and at J to 3 bases, leaving 2 bases not matched to a gene. Per the germline V gene, CDR1 is SGHTA and CDR2 is FQGNSA. The CDR3 runs to 15 residues. CDR3 nucleotides: TGTGCCAGCAGCTTCGACAGGGGGCATGGAAACACCATATATTTT. Translating it yields CASSFDRGHGNTIYF. Based on the CDR3 plus reference TRBV7-2 and TRBJ1-3, the full variable domain is GAGVSQSPSNKVTEKGKDVELRCDPISGHTALYWYRQSLGQGLEFLIYFQGNSAPDKSGLPSDRFSAERTGGSVSTLTIQRTQQEDSAVYLCASSFDRGHGNTIYFGEGSWLTVV.

This rearrangement joins TRBV6-4 to TRBJ2-2; 7 nucleotides line up with TRBD2. CDR1 and CDR2 (germline): MRHNA, SNTAGT. The V and J ends lost 3 bases and 3 bases, in that order; junction bases with no gene match: 4. This CDR3 has 15 amino acids. The CDR3: CASSEREGHTGELFF. The CDR3, as DNA: TGTGCCAGCAGTGAGAGGGAGGGACACACCGGGGAGCTGTTTTTT.

The rearrangement links TRBV5-1 to TRBJ1-6; D is uncertain. The CDR3 totals 17 residues. The V end lost 9 bases, the J end lost 0 bases, and 19 bases lay between the germline ends. CDR1 is SGHRS, CDR2 YFSETQ, per germline. CDR3 bases: TGCGCCATCGATGGCCCCAGAACAAGCTCCTATAATTCACCCCTCCACTTT. It specifies CAIDGPRTSSYNSPLHF.

The CDR3 DNA reads TGTGCCAGTAGTGATGCAGGAGGGAGCTATGGCTACACCTTC. It specifies CASSDAGGSYGYTF. V and J are TRBV19 and TRBJ1-2; D unresolved. V lost 5 bases and J 4 bases, leaving 14 bases between the germline ends. Germline V gene data show CDR1 as LNHDA and CDR2 as SQIVND (reference sequence). The CDR3 is 14 residues long.

The rearrangement joins TRBV7-3 to TRBJ2-3, with TRBD2 identical over 9 bases. Trimming cost V 0 bases and J 2 bases; bases outside gene matches: 9. Germline V gene sequence: CDR1 SGHTA, CDR2 FQGTGA. This CDR3 region has 18 residues. The CDR3 nucleotides read TGTGCCAGCAGCTTAACCCCCACAGCGGGAGGATCCACAGATACGCAGTATTTT. Translating gives CASSLTPTAGGSTDTQYF.

J is TRBJ2-3 and V is TRBV19; 10 bases map to TRBD2. V lost 11 bases to trimming and J lost 4 bases; unmatched junction nucleotides: 24. Germline values: CDR1 LNHDA, CDR2 SQIVND (reference sequence). CDR3 length: 19 residues. The CDR3 DNA reads TGTGCCGCCAGTAGTATCTGGAGCGGGGGGGCCGGTTTTGCAGATACGCAGTATTTT. This codes for CAASSIWSGGAGFADTQYF.

The chain joins TRBV11-1 to TRBJ1-6; 8 positions match TRBD1. The CDR3 covers 14 residues. The germline V gene encodes CDR1 SGHAT and CDR2 FQDESV (reference sequence). The trim removed 8 bases at V and 7 bases at J, leaving 7 bases unmatched. The DNA for the CDR3 is TGTGCCAGCGGGACAGGCAGGAGCAATTCACCCCTCCACTTT. It codes for CASGTGRSNSPLHF.

The chain is built from TRBV19 and TRBJ1-5, with a weak D call TRBD1 (6 bases). The CDR3 is made up of 16 amino acids. Trimming took off 3 bases at V and 3 bases at J, with 15 bases between the two ends. The germline V gene encodes CDR1 LNHDA and CDR2 SQIVND (reference sequence). CDR3 sequence (DNA): TGTGCCAGTAGTATTGTAGCAGGGGCCCTCAATCAGCCCCAGCATTTT. Translating gives CASSIVAGALNQPQHF.

The chain is built from TRBV4-3 and TRBJ2-2; 11 bases are shared with TRBD2. Germline assignment: CDR1 LGHNA and CDR2 YSLEER. The V segment lost 1 base and the J segment 2 bases; nucleotides outside the gene matches: 3. The length of the CDR3 is 17 residues. The CDR3 sequence is CASSQGGTSGNTGELFF. Written as DNA, the CDR3 is TGCGCCAGCAGCCAAGGCGGGACTAGCGGTAACACCGGGGAGCTGTTTTTT.

The chain recombines TRBV5-6 with TRBJ2-5; 9 nucleotides agree with TRBD2. Trimming at V came to 7 bases and at J to 4 bases, leaving 8 bases not matched to a gene. Germline CDR1 is SGHDT and CDR2 is YYEEEE. There are 14 residues in the CDR3. The CDR3 sequence is CASSLAGAGETQYF. The CDR3 coding sequence is TGTGCCAGCTCCTTAGCGGGAGCGGGAGAGACCCAGTACTTC.

The chain couples TRBV2 to TRBJ1-3; a possible D gene is TRBD1 (6 bases). V was cut by 3 bases and J by 3 bases, with 15 bases left in between. The germline V gene has CDR1 SNHLY and CDR2 FYNNEI. The length of the CDR3 is 16 residues. This chain's CDR3 is CASSDRQGQSGNTIYF. The CDR3 DNA sequence: TGTGCCAGCAGTGATCGGCAGGGGCAGAGTGGAAACACCATATATTTT. Drawing the rest from reference TRBV2 and TRBJ1-3, the complete variable domain is EPEVTQTPSHQVTQMGQEVILRCVPISNHLYFYWYRQILGQKVEFLVSFYNNEISEKSEIFDDQFSVERPDGSNFTLKIRSTKLEDSAMYFCASSDRQGQSGNTIYFGEGSWLTVV.

The rearrangement joins TRBV5-6 to TRBJ2-7; maybe TRBD1 (6 bases). CDR1 is SGHDT and CDR2 is YYEEEE in the germline V gene. V dropped 4 bases and J dropped 1 base, with 9 bases sitting between them. The CDR3 is made up of 13 amino acids. CDR3: CASSLDRSYEQYV. The CDR3 region has the DNA TGTGCCAGCAGCCTCGACAGGTCCTACGAGCAGTACGTC.